The rows below give T cell receptor beta chains drawn from one sample of a study of blood T cell repertoires in COVID-19. The data were produced by immunoSEQ multiplex PCR, yet TCRdb's version contains in-frame clones alone and is incomplete. The sample comprises approximately 300,000 clones, around nine tenths of which are singletons, and approximately 5% rests with the top ten. The specimen was PBMCs or T cells enriched from blood (not recorded which). The receptors originated from a woman in her twenties or thirties who had recovered from COVID-19. The CDR3 runs from the conserved cysteine through the conserved F or W. D genes are given only for firm matches. Only some rows state a clone size, as once, few, many or a class for expanded clones.

cdr3_length,d_call,clone_size,v_call,j_call,cdr3_aa,cdr3_nt
15,.,.,TRBV12-5,TRBJ2-5,CASGLWTSEGETQYF,TGTGCTAGTGGTTTGTGGACCTCCGAGGGAGAGACCCAGTACTTC
13,TRBD1,.,TRBV5-1,TRBJ1-2,CASSSDRGWGYTF,TGCGCCAGCAGCTCGGACAGGGGATGGGGCTACACCTTC
14,.,.,TRBV7-2,TRBJ1-2,CASSLVRPSYGYTF,TGTGCCAGCAGCTTAGTCCGCCCCAGCTATGGCTACACCTTC
13,TRBD1,.,TRBV6-5,TRBJ1-2,CASSYRGLYGYTF,TGTGCCAGCAGTTACAGGGGGCTTTATGGCTACACCTTC
19,TRBD1,.,TRBV3-1/TRBV3-2,TRBJ1-3,CASSQERGRGQVLGNTIYF,TGTGCCAGCAGCCAAGAAAGGGGCAGGGGGCAGGTGTTGGGAAACACCATATATTTT
18,TRBD2,.,TRBV29-1,TRBJ2-1,CSVEGTSGGAGGYNEQFF,TGCAGCGTTGAAGGGACTAGCGGGGGCGCAGGGGGCTACAATGAGCAGTTCTTC
15,.,.,TRBV15,TRBJ2-7,CATSRDGGSREAQYF,TGTGCCACCAGCAGAGATGGCGGTAGTCGCGAAGCGCAGTACTTC
15,.,few,TRBV7-2,TRBJ2-7,CASSLAGGGGYEQYF,TGTGCCAGCAGCTTAGCAGGGGGTGGGGGTTACGAGCAGTACTTC
15,TRBD2,.,TRBV6-5,TRBJ2-3,CASSSNLAGTDTQYF,TGTGCCAGCAGTTCGAACCTAGCGGGGACAGATACGCAGTATTTT
13,.,.,TRBV2,TRBJ1-1,CASSAGRTEEAFF,TGTGCCAGCAGCGCCGGCCGAACAGAAGAAGCTTTCTTT
15,TRBD1,.,TRBV6-2/TRBV6-3,TRBJ1-1,CASSYRPGTGVEAFF,TGTGCCAGCAGTTACCGTCCCGGGACAGGGGTTGAAGCTTTCTTT
15,.,.,TRBV11-3,TRBJ2-7,CASSLGLTPEDEQYF,TGTGCCAGCAGCTTAGGCCTTACCCCCGAGGACGAGCAGTACTTC
14,.,.,TRBV7-2,TRBJ2-3,CASSLTTSTDTQYF,TGTGCCAGCAGCTTAACGACTAGCACAGATACGCAGTATTTT
15,.,.,TRBV10-3,TRBJ1-1,CAISESISGNTEAFF,TGTGCCATCAGTGAGTCGATCTCAGGGAACACTGAAGCTTTCTTT
15,TRBD2,.,TRBV27,TRBJ2-7,CASSLRTSGTYEQYF,TGTGCCAGCAGTCTCCGGACTAGCGGGACCTACGAGCAGTACTTC
14,.,.,TRBV5-1,TRBJ2-2,CASSWTRNTGELFF,TGCGCCAGCAGCTGGACACGGAACACCGGGGAGCTGTTTTTT
14,.,.,TRBV2,TRBJ1-5,CASSAQGLNQPQHF,TGTGCCAGCAGTGCGCAGGGCCTGAATCAGCCCCAGCATTTT